This T cell receptor (beta chain) emerged from a study of cytomegalovirus exposure and HLA in healthy donors. Study-wide results and limits: A missense DCLRE1C variant was associated with V- and J-gene trimming of TCR beta chains in a later analysis, and an independent cohort replicated the association.

On this clone: Its specificity is not known.

PCR employed 60 Vbeta and 13 Jbeta primers. Per the authors' pipeline: In a later analysis, 70 million to 80 million unique TCR beta chains included roughly 11 million shared by two or more donors. The repertoire was sequenced with immunoSEQ multiplex PCR; TCRdb's copy has only in-frame clones and lacks some. The DNA was the basis for D and trimming; V, J and clone size are from that table. The table has just over 150,000 clones, around 72% seen once. Per the germline V gene, CDR1 is LGHNA and CDR2 is YSLEER. This CDR3 has 16 residues. The V and J ends lost 1 base and 5 bases respectively, with 15 bases between them.

This clonotype was sampled from a man aged 40-49 years in good health and CMV-seropositive. The chain uses TRBV4-3 and TRBJ2-1, with D tentatively TRBD1 (7 bases). Source material: PBMCs. The CDR3 region is CASSQVWRGLNNEQFF. CDR3 nucleotides: TGCGCCAGCAGCCAAGTCTGGAGGGGGCTGAACAATGAGCAGTTCTTC.